This T cell receptor (beta chain) was recorded in a study of metastatic and nonmetastatic thyroid tumors. Study summary: Both malignant and benign thyroid patients supplied peripheral blood and tumor or nodule tissue samples, across which the repertoires of these patients were then compared.

All patients were untreated before thyroid surgery. How the authors handled the data: A papillary thyroid cancer distant-metastasis classifier was built from CDR3 differences across clinicopathological groups. TCRdb ran MiXCR on the PCR reads. None of the V and J calls come from the authors' own analysis; TCRdb made them. Of around 22,000 clones listed, approximately 20% were seen once; the top ten hold under 9%. Study observations and caveats: Benign nodules reportedly had significantly lower TCR beta diversity than malignant thyroid tumors in blood and tumor.

The CDR3 spans 15 residues. Per the germline V gene, CDR1 is GTSNPN and CDR2 is SVGIG (reference sequence). With regard to this clone: Its antigen is unidentified. Its ends do not fully match the called genes, so a read error is possible.

This sequence originates from a female donor with papillary thyroid cancer or a benign thyroid nodule (not recorded which). Some clones in this sample may be carry-over from other donors' samples. The source material was blood. This chain links TRBV30 with TRBJ1-6; D ambiguous. The CDR3: CAWGYRERVNSPLHF. The CDR3 DNA reads TGTGCCTGGGGTTATCGGGAGAGGGTTAATTCACCGCTCCACTTT.